The 3 T cell receptor beta chains below come from one sample, sequenced in a study of T cells in Graves' hyperthyroidism and ophthalmopathy. RNA transcripts yielded amplified TCR beta CDR3 regions. TCR CDR3 regions were first amplified by RT-PCR with HTBI primers. One entry per CDR3 protein, called by TCRdb with MiXCR from the multiplex PCR reads. The table records some 340,000 distinct CDR3 sequences, about 13% of them present only once. Sequencing was performed on blood. The source of these receptors is a woman aged 40 to 50 with Graves' ophthalmopathy.

CDR3 residues: CASSSRTGGLAGGTDTQYF. The CDR3 nucleotides are TGTGCCAGCAGCTCCCGGACCGGGGGACTAGCGGGAGGGACAGATACGCAGTATTTT. The V gene is TRBV7-9, the J gene TRBJ2-3, with 16 nucleotides matching TRBD2. Trimming removed 4 bases from V and 3 bases from J; junction bases left unmatched: 10. The germline gives CDR1 SEHNR, CDR2 FQNEAQ (reference sequence). The CDR3 sequence is 19 residues long.

At least ten counts were recorded for this clonotype. This chain joins TRBV28 and TRBJ2-3; 11 bases are a match to TRBD2. V shed 6 bases, J shed 6 bases, and the junction held 11 bases outside the gene matches. The V gene's germline CDR1 is MDHEN and CDR2 SYDVKM. The CDR3 is 16 amino acids. As DNA, the CDR3 is TGTGCCAGCAGCAATCGGGGACTAGCGGTCCCCGATACGCAGTATTTT. Its translation is CASSNRGLAVPDTQYF. Drawing the rest from reference TRBV28 and TRBJ2-3, the complete variable domain is DVKVTQSSRYLVKRTGEKVFLECVQDMDHENMFWYRQDPGLGLRLIYFSYDVKMKEKGDIPEGYSVSREKKERFSLILESASTNQTSMYLCASSNRGLAVPDTQYFGPGTRLTVL.

The table lists this clonotype with a few counts. This rearrangement joins TRBV3-1 to TRBJ1-1; 7 bases are shared with TRBD1. The junction had 13 bases not matched to a gene; V was cut back by 5 bases and J by 1 base. This CDR3 contains 17 residues. CDR1 and CDR2 (germline): LGHDT, YNNKEL (reference sequence). This chain's CDR3 is CASSVTGAPVSNTEAFF. CDR3 coding DNA: TGTGCCAGCAGCGTAACAGGGGCGCCGGTATCGAACACTGAAGCTTTCTTT.